This entry features one T cell receptor (beta chain) sequence. Sequencing was performed with immunoSEQ multiplex PCR; in TCRdb, only in-frame clones are kept and a portion is missing. In the table there are about 190,000 clones, more than 75% of which are singletons. The sample is drawn from a study of cytomegalovirus exposure and HLA in healthy donors. The CDR3 is 12 amino acids. V lost 3 bases and J 7 bases, leaving 9 bases between the germline ends. Germline loops: CDR1 SEHNR, CDR2 FQNEAQ (reference sequence). The source material was PBMCs. The chain combines TRBV7-9 with TRBJ1-2, with TRBD1 as a possible D gene (5 bases). This TCR was sampled from a man younger than 35 in good health and CMV-seropositive. CDR3 in amino acids: CASSFGGGGYTF. Written as DNA, the CDR3 is TGTGCCAGCAGCTTTGGGGGAGGTGGCTACACCTTC.